Sequencing of this T cell receptor beta chain was carried out in a study of CD8 T cells in Susac syndrome (dated by TCRdb to between 2019 and 2020). For the study in its entirety: Repertoire sequencing was used to test whether CD8+ T cell activation and differentiation in Susac syndrome was antigen driven.

RNA was extracted using the RNeasy kit, and about 0.5 to 1 ug of the RNA was reverse transcribed with random hexamers. The immunoSEQ multiplex PCR assay, covering 54 Vbeta and 13 Jbeta segments, was used to amplify TCR beta CDR3 regions. To correct PCR amplification bias, a synthetic template baseline was used for both primer optimization and computational correction. The paper's data handling went like this. Only productive sequences were kept, with reads annotated to V, D and J genes according to IMGT and analyzed in immunoSEQ Analyzer. Clonality was calculated as one minus the Shannon entropy normalized by log2 of the number of productive unique sequences. Public and private clones were assessed among the 100 most prevalent clones of each patient and control. A clone was defined as Susac-specific if it was absent from the healthy and MS cohorts, from 1052 published viral clones and from other ImmuneACCESS disease sequences. TCRdb reprocessing: public reads trimmed at Q25 with fastp, clones called with MiXCR, in-frame beta chains kept. Rows are combined by CDR3 protein, so each entry shows the most common genes and DNA. TCRdb's processing, not the study's, gives the V and J calls here. A total of 120,000 or so distinct CDR3 sequences appear in this sample, nearly 95% of them only once. The ten largest make up roughly 0.11% of the sample.

V loses 0 bases, J loses 5 bases, and the germline ends lie 19 bases apart. Sequences GTSNPN (CDR1) and SVGIG (CDR2) are obtained from the germline V gene (reference sequence). The CDR3 numbers 16 residues from cysteine through phenylalanine. Here the CDR3 DNA is all that survives: 48 bases in frame from base 1. Overall results and qualifications from the work: The TCR sequencing and HLA analysis was acknowledged to have included a relatively small number of individuals.

Peripheral blood CD8+ and CD4+ T cells from healthy donors, Susac syndrome patients and multiple sclerosis patients were profiled using high-throughput TCR beta sequencing. Healthy donors were age- and sex-matched controls. Bulk CD8+ and CD4+ T cells were purified magnetically by negative isolation, whereas CD8+ TEMRA cells were enriched by FACS. Blood was collected in EDTA tubes and processed within 24 hours, with PBMCs isolated through density gradient centrifugation. PBMCs destined for TCR sequencing were cryopreserved in liquid nitrogen and later thawed in a 37 °C water bath. A purity of at least 90% was achieved for sorted or isolated CD4+, CD8+ and CD8+ TEMRA cells. In the case of this clonotype: Its target antigen remains unknown. One base away there is no much larger clone; base qualities are not given.

The source is a human donor in good health. Recombination connected TRBV30 to TRBJ1-1; no D gene call is confident. Material for sequencing was CD4+ T cells from PBMCs. The sequence in DNA is TGTGCCTGGAGTGTACGGTGGACCAAGAGGGAAACTGAAGCTTTCTTT. The resulting protein is CAWSVRWTKRETEAFF.